This T cell receptor beta chain was sequenced in a study of OX40 agonist ivuxolimab in advanced cancers. Study outcomes and limitations: Expanded peripheral T cell antigen specificity was not determined. Both CD4+ and CD8+ T cell populations in blood had undergone clonal expansion by week 6 at 0.1 to 3.0 mg/kg.

TCRdb keeps only in-frame clones here, not all; method: immunoSEQ multiplex PCR. This repertoire shows tens of thousands of clones, around 80% found once; its top ten account for approximately 14%. The CDR3 has 14 amino acids. Germline V gene data show CDR1 as SGHTA and CDR2 as FQGTGA. V dropped 5 bases and J dropped 8; count of bases not matched to a gene: 6. About this clone: The antigen is not known.

The receptor was isolated from an adult with an advanced solid tumor such as melanoma, head and neck, liver or kidney cancer. The specimen was CD4+ or CD8+ T cells sorted from blood, collected in a trial of the OX40 agonist ivuxolimab. The rearrangement uses TRBV7-3 and TRBJ2-2; 9 positions agree with TRBD1. The DNA of the CDR3 is TGTGCCAGCAGCCCGGGACAGGGCCTGGGGGAGCTGTTTTTT. This encodes CASSPGQGLGELFF.